These 17 T cell receptor beta chains were all obtained from the same sample, sequenced in a study of shared clonotypes between healthy human individuals. Naive-designated CD8 cells lacked CD45RO, were positively enriched for CCR7, and omitted terminally differentiated effector memory CD45RA+ cells. TCRdb's copy holds only in-frame clones and misses some; the assay was immunoSEQ multiplex PCR. The table lists 700,000 to 950,000 clones, roughly 96% of them singletons. The sequenced material came from naive CD8+ T cells sorted from blood. These receptors were obtained from a man aged 25-45 years in good health.

The chain has TRBV9 and TRBJ2-1, with 8 bases that match TRBD2. Germline assignment: CDR1 SGDLS and CDR2 YYNGEE. This CDR3 contains 15 residues. The V gene end was trimmed by 0 bases and the J gene end by 6 bases; junction bases not matched to a gene: 5. CDR3 DNA sequence: TGTGCCAGCAGCGTAGGTCTAGCGGGCATCAATGAGCAGTTCTTC. Its protein product is CASSVGLAGINEQFF.

The rearrangement links TRBV5-1 to TRBJ2-3, with 8 bases identical to TRBD1. Germline V gene sequence: CDR1 SGHRS, CDR2 YFSETQ. CDR3 length: 17 residues. After removal of 1 base from V and 5 bases from J, the junction contained 12 bases not matched to a gene. The CDR3 protein is CASSLPNDGTGRDTQYF. CDR3 nucleotide sequence: TGCGCCAGCAGCTTGCCTAACGACGGGACAGGTAGAGATACGCAGTATTTT.

This rearrangement joins TRBV4-1 to TRBJ2-7; D possibly uses TRBD1 or TRBD2 (5 bases each). Germline CDR1 and CDR2: MGHRA and YSYEKL. The germline V and J ends were trimmed by 0 bases and 6 bases, with 15 bases remaining between them. This CDR3 comprises 15 residues. CDR3 bases: TGCGCCAGCAGCCAAGAGTGGGGGTCTAGGCGCGAGCAGTACTTC. It codes for CASSQEWGSRREQYF.

V and J are TRBV27 and TRBJ1-4, with 8 bases lining up with TRBD1. Germline loops: CDR1 MNHEY, CDR2 SMNVEV (reference sequence). With 6 bases clipped from V and 13 bases from J, the junction kept 16 bases outside the gene matches. The CDR3 loop spans 15 amino acids. As DNA, the CDR3 is TGTGCCAGCAGCTCCCGGGACAGGACATTTGAATCACTGTTTTTT. As protein: CASSSRDRTFESLFF.

The V call is TRBV29-1, the J call TRBJ2-7; 8 bases match TRBD2. CDR3 length: 14 residues. V lost 4 bases, J lost 0 bases, and 5 bases stayed unmatched. CDR1 is SQVTM and CDR2 is ANQGSEA in the germline V gene. The CDR3 DNA is TGCAGCGTTGGTAGGGCGGGAGGCTCCTACGAGCAGTACTTC. Protein product: CSVGRAGGSYEQYF.

The chain couples TRBV4-3 to TRBJ1-2; 9 bases fit TRBD1. J gave up 6 bases and V 0 bases, and 8 bases lay outside the gene matches. The germline V gene encodes CDR1 LGHNA and CDR2 YSLEER. The CDR3 spans 16 residues. CDR3 protein: CASSQDPKRTGDGYTF. In nucleotides, the CDR3 is TGCGCCAGCAGCCAAGATCCCAAACGGACAGGGGATGGCTACACCTTC.

The chain has TRBV30 and TRBJ2-1; 7 bases line up with TRBD1. Germline assignment: CDR1 GTSNPN and CDR2 SVGIG (reference sequence). V shed 0 bases and J 9 bases; nucleotides not matched to a gene: 11. This CDR3 is built from 15 residues. The CDR3: CAWSVGAGGRTEQFF. CDR3 DNA sequence: TGTGCCTGGAGTGTAGGCGCAGGGGGACGGACTGAGCAGTTCTTC.

CDR3 DNA sequence: TGTGCCAGCAGCAAACCGGACGAAAACATTCAGTACTTC. Translation gives CASSKPDENIQYF. V is TRBV14 and J is TRBJ2-4; D is undetermined. The CDR3 is 13 residues long. V gave up 5 bases and J gave up 5 bases, with 10 bases separating them. CDR1 SGHDN and CDR2 FVKESK come from the germline V gene.

The chain has TRBV2 and TRBJ1-5; D uncertain. From germline, CDR1 is SNHLY and CDR2 FYNNEI. The CDR3 loop spans 17 amino acids. The V end lost 4 bases, the J end lost 5 bases, and 21 bases lay between the germline ends. The DNA for the CDR3 is TGTGCCAGCAGTGGAACGAAAGACGGTGCCCTCGATCAGCCCCAGCATTTT. Its protein product is CASSGTKDGALDQPQHF.

The chain links TRBV10-3 to TRBJ2-3; D perhaps matches TRBD1 (6 bases). V was pared by 6 bases and J by 0 bases, with 10 bases between. The germline CDR1 and CDR2 sequences are ENHRY and SYGVKD. The CDR3 covers 14 residues. CDR3: CAISQQGSTDTQYF. Written as DNA, the CDR3 is TGTGCCATCAGCCAACAGGGTAGCACAGATACGCAGTATTTT.

The chain employs TRBV7-6 and TRBJ1-2; D uncertain. CDR3 length: 15 residues. V was cut by 3 bases and J by 4 bases, with 15 bases left in between. Germline loops: CDR1 SGHVS, CDR2 FNYEAQ. Here the CDR3 reads CASSFETSRSYGYTF. CDR3 nucleotide sequence: TGTGCCAGCAGCTTTGAGACATCCCGTAGCTATGGCTACACCTTC.

This chain joins TRBV11-2 and TRBJ2-1; D may correspond to TRBD1 or TRBD2 (7 bases each). V shed 3 bases and J shed 7 bases, with 13 bases lying between them. The CDR3 contains 14 residues. Per the germline V gene, CDR1 is SGHAT and CDR2 is FQNNGV. The CDR3 region is CASSFGQGGNEQFF. CDR3 coding DNA: TGTGCCAGCAGCTTTGGGCAGGGGGGGAATGAGCAGTTCTTC. Together with reference TRBV11-2 and TRBJ2-1, the CDR3 gives the full variable domain: EAGVAQSPRYKIIEKRQSVAFWCNPISGHATLYWYQQILGQGPKLLIQFQNNGVVDDSQLPKDRFSAERLKGVDSTLKIQPAKLEDSAVYLCASSFGQGGNEQFFGPGTRLTVL.

The V and J genes are TRBV2 and TRBJ1-5; D is uncertain. From germline, CDR1 is SNHLY and CDR2 FYNNEI. Trimming cost V 3 bases and J 3 bases, with 9 bases left between them. The CDR3 contains 14 residues. As DNA, the CDR3 is TGTGCCAGCAGTGACCCGGGGTACAATCAGCCCCAGCATTTT. Translating gives CASSDPGYNQPQHF.

The gene calls are TRBV6-1 and TRBJ2-2, with D maybe TRBD2 (5 bases). This CDR3 is built from 14 residues. Deletions cut 3 bases from V and 6 bases from J, with 11 bases between. From germline, CDR1 is MNHNS and CDR2 SASEGT. CDR3 DNA: TGTGCCAGCAGTGAGCTTTCCGGGGCCGGGGAGCTGTTTTTT. Translated, it gives CASSELSGAGELFF.

The V gene is TRBV15, the J gene TRBJ2-2, with 7 bases lining up with TRBD1. The V gene end was trimmed by 2 bases and the J gene end by 2 bases; junction bases not matched to a gene: 5. Germline-derived CDR1 and CDR2 are LNHNV and YYDKDF (reference sequence). This CDR3 is 16 amino acids long. CDR3 sequence: CATSRLRDSNTGELFF. The CDR3 DNA follows: TGTGCCACCAGCAGATTAAGGGACAGTAACACCGGGGAGCTGTTTTTT.

The chain recombines TRBV28 with TRBJ1-5, with 8 nucleotides matching TRBD1. J lost 6 bases, V lost 6 bases, and 10 bases had no gene match. The germline V gene encodes CDR1 MDHEN and CDR2 SYDVKM. The CDR3 is made up of 15 amino acids. The CDR3 DNA follows: TGTGCCAGCAGCACCGGGACAGGTTACGCTCAGCCCCAGCATTTT. Encoded protein: CASSTGTGYAQPQHF.

This clone has only a few counts. DNA of the CDR3: TGTGCCAGCAGCTTGTTTCCAGACAATGAGCAGTTCTTC. It codes for CASSLFPDNEQFF. This rearrangement joins TRBV5-6 to TRBJ2-1; no definite D call. The CDR3 is 13 residues long. The V and J ends lost 1 base and 5 bases respectively, with 7 bases between them. CDR1 and CDR2 (germline): SGHDT, YYEEEE.